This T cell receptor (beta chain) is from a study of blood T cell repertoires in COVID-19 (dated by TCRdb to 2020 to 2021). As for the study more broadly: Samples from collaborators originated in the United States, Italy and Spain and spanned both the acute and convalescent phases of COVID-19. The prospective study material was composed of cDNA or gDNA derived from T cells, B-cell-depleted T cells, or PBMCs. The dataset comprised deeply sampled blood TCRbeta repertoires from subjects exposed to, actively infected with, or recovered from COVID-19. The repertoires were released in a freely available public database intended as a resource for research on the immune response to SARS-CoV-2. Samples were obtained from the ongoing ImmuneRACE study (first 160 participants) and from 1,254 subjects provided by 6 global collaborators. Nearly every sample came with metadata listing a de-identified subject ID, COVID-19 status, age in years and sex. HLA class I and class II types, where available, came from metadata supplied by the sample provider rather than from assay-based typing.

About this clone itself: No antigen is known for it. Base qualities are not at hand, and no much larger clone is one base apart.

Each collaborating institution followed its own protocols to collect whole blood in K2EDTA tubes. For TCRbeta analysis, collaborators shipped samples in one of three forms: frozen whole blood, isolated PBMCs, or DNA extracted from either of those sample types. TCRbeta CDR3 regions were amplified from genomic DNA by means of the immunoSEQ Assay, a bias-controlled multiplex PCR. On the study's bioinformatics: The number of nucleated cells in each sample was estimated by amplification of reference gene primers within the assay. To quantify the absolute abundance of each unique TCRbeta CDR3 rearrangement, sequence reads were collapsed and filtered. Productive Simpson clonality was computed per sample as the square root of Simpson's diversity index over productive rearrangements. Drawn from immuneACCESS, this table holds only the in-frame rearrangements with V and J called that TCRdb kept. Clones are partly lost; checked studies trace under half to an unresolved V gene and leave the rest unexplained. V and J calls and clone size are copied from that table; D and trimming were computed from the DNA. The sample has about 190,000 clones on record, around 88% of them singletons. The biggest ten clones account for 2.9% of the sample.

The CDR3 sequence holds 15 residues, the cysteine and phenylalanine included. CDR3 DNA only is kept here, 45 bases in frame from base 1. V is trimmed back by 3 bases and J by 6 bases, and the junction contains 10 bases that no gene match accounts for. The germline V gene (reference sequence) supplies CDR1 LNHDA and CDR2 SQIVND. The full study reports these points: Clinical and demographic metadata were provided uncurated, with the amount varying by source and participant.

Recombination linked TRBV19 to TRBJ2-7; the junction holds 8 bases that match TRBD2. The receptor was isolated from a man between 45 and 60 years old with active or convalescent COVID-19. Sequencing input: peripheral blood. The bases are TGTGCCAGTAGTATTACAGCGGGGGAGCTCCCCGAGCAGTACTTC. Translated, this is CASSITAGELPEQYF.